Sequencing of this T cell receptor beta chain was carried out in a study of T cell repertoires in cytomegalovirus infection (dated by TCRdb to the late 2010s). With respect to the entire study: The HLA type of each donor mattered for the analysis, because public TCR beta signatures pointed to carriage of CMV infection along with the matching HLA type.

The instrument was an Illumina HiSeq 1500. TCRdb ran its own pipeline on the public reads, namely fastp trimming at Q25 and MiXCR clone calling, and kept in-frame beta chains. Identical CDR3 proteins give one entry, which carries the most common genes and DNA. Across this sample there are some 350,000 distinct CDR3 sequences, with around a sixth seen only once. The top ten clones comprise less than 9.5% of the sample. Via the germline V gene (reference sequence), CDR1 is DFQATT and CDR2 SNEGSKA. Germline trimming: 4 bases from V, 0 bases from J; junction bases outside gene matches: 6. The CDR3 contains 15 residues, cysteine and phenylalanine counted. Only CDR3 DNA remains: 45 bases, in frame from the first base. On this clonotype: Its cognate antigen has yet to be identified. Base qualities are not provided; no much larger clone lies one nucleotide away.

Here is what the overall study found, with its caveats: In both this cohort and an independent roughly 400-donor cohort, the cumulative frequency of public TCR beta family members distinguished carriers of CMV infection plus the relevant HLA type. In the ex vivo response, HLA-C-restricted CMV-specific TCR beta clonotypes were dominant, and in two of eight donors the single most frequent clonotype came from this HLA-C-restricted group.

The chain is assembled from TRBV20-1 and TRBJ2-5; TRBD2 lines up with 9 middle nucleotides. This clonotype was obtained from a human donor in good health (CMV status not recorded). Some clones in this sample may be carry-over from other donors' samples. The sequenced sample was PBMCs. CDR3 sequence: CSAKSGGHYQETQYF. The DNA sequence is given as TGCAGTGCTAAAAGCGGGGGGCATTACCAAGAGACCCAGTACTTC.